This paragraph reports one T cell receptor beta chain. The V end lost 4 bases, the J end lost 7 bases, and 16 bases lay between the germline ends. The CDR3 is made up of 14 amino acids. From germline, CDR1 is ENHRY and CDR2 SYGVKD. PCR used 60 Vbeta primers and 13 Jbeta primers. Clones were sequenced by immunoSEQ multiplex PCR, and TCRdb holds only the in-frame ones, with some missing. The sample has around 170,000 clones, roughly 80% seen once. The sample comes from a study of cytomegalovirus exposure and HLA in healthy donors. The origin of this receptor is a man aged 50-60 years in good health and CMV-seronegative. This chain links TRBV10-3 with TRBJ1-2; D might be TRBD1 (5 bases). The sequencing input was PBMCs. CDR3 nucleotides: TGTGCCATCAGTGCGGGCCAGGGCCCTTTTGGCTACACCTTC. The encoded protein is CAISAGQGPFGYTF.